The source of this TCR beta chain is a study of graft-versus-host responses after intestinal transplantation. In the study overall: Among the recipients, transplants were multivisceral, liver-intestinal, or isolated intestinal. All recipients got anti-thymocyte globulin induction, then tacrolimus and steroids for approximately 3 years.

The study's findings and limits: The marrow of recipients harbored GvH clones, and ileum or blood showed some of them first. Within the allografts of patients who had graft-donor T cell macrochimerism, graft-versus-host to host-versus-graft clonal ratios were high.

In regard to this clone: Its target is unknown.

The CDR3 has 16 residues. Per germline, CDR1 MGHRA and CDR2 YSYEKL. Between the trimmed V and J ends, which lost 4 bases and 0 bases, there was a span of 13 bases. Produced via immunoSEQ multiplex PCR; TCRdb's table is partial and in-frame only. The sample holds about 18,000 clones, around 90% seen once. The chain recombines TRBV4-1 with TRBJ1-3; no clear D. This sample comprised PBMCs, obtained 350 to 400 days after transplant. The TCR comes from a human patient who received an intestinal transplant, so some T cells may come from the graft donor. DNA for the CDR3: TGCGCCAGCAGCCCGGCCGACACCCTCTCTGGAAACACCATATATTTT. It yields the protein CASSPADTLSGNTIYF.